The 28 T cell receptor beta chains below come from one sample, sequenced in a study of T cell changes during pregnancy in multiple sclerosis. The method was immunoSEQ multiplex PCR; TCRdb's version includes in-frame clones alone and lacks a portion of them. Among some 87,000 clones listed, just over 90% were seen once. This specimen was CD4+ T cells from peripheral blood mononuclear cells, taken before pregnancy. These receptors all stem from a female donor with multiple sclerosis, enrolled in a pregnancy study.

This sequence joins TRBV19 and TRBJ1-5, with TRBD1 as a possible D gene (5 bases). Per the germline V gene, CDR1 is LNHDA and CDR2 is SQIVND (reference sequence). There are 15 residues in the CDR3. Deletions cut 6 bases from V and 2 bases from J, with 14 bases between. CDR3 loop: CASSPGGVGNQPQHF. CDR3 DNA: TGTGCCAGTAGCCCCGGAGGGGTTGGCAATCAGCCCCAGCATTTT.

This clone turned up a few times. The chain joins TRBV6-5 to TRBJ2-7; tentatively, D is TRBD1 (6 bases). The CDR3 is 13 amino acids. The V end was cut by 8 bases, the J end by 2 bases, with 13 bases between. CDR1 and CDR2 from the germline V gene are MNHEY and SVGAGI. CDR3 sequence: CASGGTKAYEQYF. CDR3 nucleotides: TGTGCCAGCGGGGGCACCAAGGCCTACGAGCAGTACTTC.

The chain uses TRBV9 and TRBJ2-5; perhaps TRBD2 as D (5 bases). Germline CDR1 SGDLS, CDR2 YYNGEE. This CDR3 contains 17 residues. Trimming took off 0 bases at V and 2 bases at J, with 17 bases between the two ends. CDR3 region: CASSVDEGLSPQETQYF. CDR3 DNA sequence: TGTGCCAGCAGCGTAGATGAGGGTCTTTCCCCTCAAGAGACCCAGTACTTC.

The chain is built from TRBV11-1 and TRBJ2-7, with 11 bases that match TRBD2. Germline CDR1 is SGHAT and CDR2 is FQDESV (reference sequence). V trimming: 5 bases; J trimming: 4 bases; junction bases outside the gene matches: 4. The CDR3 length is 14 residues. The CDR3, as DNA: TGTGCCAGCAGCCCGGGACTAGCGGCATACGAGCAGTACTTC. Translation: CASSPGLAAYEQYF.

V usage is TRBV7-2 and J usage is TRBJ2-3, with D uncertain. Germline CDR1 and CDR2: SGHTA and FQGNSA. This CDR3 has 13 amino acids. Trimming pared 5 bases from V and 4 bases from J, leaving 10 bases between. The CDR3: CASSRQVSDTQYF. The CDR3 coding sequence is TGTGCCAGCAGCCGACAAGTTTCAGATACGCAGTATTTT. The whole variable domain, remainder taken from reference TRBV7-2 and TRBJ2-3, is GAGVSQSPSNKVTEKGKDVELRCDPISGHTALYWYRQSLGQGLEFLIYFQGNSAPDKSGLPSDRFSAERTGGSVSTLTIQRTQQEDSAVYLCASSRQVSDTQYFGPGTRLTVL.

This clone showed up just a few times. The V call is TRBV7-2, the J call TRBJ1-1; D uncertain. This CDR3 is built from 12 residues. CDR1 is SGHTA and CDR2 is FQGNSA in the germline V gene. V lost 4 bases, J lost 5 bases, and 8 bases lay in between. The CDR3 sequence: CASSYSRTEAFF. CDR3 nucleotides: TGTGCCAGCAGCTACTCGAGAACTGAAGCTTTCTTT. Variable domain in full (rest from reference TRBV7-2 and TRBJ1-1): GAGVSQSPSNKVTEKGKDVELRCDPISGHTALYWYRQSLGQGLEFLIYFQGNSAPDKSGLPSDRFSAERTGGSVSTLTIQRTQQEDSAVYLCASSYSRTEAFFGQGTRLTVV.

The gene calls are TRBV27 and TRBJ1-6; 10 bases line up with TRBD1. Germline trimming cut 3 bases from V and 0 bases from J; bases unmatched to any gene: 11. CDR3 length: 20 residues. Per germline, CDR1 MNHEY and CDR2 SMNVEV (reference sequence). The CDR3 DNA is TGTGCCAGCAGTTTGAAGCGGGACAGGGGCCTTAGCTCCTATAATTCACCCCTCCACTTT. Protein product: CASSLKRDRGLSSYNSPLHF.

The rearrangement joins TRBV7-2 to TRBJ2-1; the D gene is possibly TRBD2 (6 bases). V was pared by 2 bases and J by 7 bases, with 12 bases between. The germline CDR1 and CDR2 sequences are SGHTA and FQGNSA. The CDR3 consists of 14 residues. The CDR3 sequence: CASSLSQGRNEQFF. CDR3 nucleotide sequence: TGTGCCAGCAGCTTAAGCCAAGGGAGGAATGAGCAGTTCTTC.

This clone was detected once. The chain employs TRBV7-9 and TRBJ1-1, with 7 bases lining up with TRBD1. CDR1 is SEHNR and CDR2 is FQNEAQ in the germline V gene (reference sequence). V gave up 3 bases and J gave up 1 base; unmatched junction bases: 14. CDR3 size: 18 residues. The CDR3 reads CASSFSVAPGQRNTEAFF. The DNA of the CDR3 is TGTGCCAGCAGCTTTTCGGTTGCTCCGGGACAGAGGAACACTGAAGCTTTCTTT. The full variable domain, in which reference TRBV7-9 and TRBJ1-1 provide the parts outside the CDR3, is DTGVSQNPRHKITKRGQNVTFRCDPISEHNRLYWYRQTLGQGPEFLTYFQNEAQLEKSRLLSDRFSAERPKGSFSTLEIQRTEQGDSAMYLCASSFSVAPGQRNTEAFFGQGTRLTVV.

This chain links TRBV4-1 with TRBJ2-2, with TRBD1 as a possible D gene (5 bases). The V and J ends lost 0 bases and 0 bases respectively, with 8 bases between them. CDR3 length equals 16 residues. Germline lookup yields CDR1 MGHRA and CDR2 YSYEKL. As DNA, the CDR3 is TGCGCCAGCAGCCAAGATACAGGAACGAACACCGGGGAGCTGTTTTTT. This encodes CASSQDTGTNTGELFF.

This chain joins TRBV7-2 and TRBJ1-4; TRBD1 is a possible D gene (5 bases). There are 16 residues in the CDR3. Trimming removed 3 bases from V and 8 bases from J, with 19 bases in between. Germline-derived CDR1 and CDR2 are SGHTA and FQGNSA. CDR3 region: CASSLISGSGGEKLFF. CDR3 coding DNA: TGTGCCAGCAGCTTGATCTCAGGGTCGGGAGGGGAAAAACTGTTTTTT.

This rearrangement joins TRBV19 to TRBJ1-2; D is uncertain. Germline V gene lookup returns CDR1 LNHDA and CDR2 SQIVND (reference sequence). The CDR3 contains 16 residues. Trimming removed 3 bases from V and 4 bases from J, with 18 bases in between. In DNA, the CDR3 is TGTGCCAGTAGTATGGCCAGACACTCAATGAGCTATGGCTACACCTTC. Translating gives CASSMARHSMSYGYTF.

The CDR3 DNA reads TGCGCCAGCAGCTTCGGGGGCGGGAGCTTTAGCACAGATACGCAGTATTTT. This gives the protein CASSFGGGSFSTDTQYF. The V and J genes are TRBV5-1 and TRBJ2-3; TRBD2 might be the D (7 bases). Germline values: CDR1 SGHRS, CDR2 YFSETQ. This CDR3 has 17 amino acids. The V gene lost 2 bases and the J gene lost 0 bases, with 16 bases spanning the gap. The full variable domain, in which reference TRBV5-1 and TRBJ2-3 provide the parts outside the CDR3, is KAGVTQTPRYLIKTRGQQVTLSCSPISGHRSVSWYQQTPGQGLQFLFEYFSETQRNKGNFPGRFSGRQFSNSRSEMNVSTLELGDSALYLCASSFGGGSFSTDTQYFGPGTRLTVL.

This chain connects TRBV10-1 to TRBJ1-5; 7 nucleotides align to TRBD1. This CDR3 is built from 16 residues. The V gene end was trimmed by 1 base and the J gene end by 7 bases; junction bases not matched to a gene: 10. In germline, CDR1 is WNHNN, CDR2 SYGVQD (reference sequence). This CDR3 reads CASSEWGQGDRQPQHF. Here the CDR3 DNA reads TGCGCCAGCAGTGAGTGGGGGCAGGGGGATCGACAGCCCCAGCATTTT.

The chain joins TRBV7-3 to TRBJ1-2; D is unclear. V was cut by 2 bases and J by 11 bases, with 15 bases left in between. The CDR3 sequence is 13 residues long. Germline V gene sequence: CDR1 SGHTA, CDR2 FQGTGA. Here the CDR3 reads CASSLEIGGAYTF. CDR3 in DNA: TGTGCCAGCAGCTTAGAGATAGGCGGTGCTTACACCTTC.

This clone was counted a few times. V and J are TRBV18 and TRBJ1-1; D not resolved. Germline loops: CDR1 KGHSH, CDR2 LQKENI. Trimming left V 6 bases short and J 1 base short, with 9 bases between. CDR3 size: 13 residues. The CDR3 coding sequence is TGTGCCAGCTCCGCGCGTGGGAACACTGAAGCTTTCTTT. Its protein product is CASSARGNTEAFF. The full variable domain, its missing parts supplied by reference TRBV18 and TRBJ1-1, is NAGVMQNPRHLVRRRGQEARLRCSPMKGHSHVYWYRQLPEEGLKFMVYLQKENIIDESGMPKERFSAEFPKEGPSILRIQQVVRGDSAAYFCASSARGNTEAFFGQGTRLTVV.

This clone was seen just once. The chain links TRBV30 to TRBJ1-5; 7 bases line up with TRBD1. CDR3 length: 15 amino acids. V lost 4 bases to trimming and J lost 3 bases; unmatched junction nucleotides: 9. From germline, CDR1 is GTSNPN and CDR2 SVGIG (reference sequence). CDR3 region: CAWKPAGQTNQPQHF. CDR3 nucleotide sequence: TGTGCCTGGAAGCCTGCGGGACAGACCAATCAGCCCCAGCATTTT.

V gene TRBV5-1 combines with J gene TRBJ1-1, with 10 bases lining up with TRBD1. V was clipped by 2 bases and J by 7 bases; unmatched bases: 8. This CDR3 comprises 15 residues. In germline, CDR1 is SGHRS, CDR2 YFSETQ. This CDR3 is CASSFEGQGIDEAFF. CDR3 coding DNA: TGCGCCAGCAGCTTCGAGGGACAGGGGATCGATGAAGCTTTCTTT.

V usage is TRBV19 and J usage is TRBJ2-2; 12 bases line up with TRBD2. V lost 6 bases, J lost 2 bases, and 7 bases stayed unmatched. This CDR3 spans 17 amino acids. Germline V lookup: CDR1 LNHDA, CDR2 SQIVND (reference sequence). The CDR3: CASRNLAGGLNTGELFF. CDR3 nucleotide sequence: TGTGCCAGTAGAAACCTAGCGGGAGGGCTCAACACCGGGGAGCTGTTTTTT.

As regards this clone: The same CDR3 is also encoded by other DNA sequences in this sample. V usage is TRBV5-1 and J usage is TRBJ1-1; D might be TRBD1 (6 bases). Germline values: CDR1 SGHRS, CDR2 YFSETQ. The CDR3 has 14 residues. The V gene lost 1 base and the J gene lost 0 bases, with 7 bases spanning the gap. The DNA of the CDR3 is TGCGCCAGCAGCTTGACAGGGCTGAACACTGAAGCTTTCTTT. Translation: CASSLTGLNTEAFF.

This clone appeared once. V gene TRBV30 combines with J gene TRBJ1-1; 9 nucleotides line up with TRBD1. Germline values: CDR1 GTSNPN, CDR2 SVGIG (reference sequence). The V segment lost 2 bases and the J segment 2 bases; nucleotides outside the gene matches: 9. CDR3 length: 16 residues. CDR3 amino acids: CAWSLNRGLLNTEAFF. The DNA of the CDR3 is TGTGCCTGGAGTTTGAACAGGGGGCTGCTTAACACTGAAGCTTTCTTT.

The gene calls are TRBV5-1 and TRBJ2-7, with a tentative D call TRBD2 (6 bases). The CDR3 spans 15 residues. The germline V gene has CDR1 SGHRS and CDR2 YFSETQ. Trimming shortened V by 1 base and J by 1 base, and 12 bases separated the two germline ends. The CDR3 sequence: CASSLSAGWSYEQYF. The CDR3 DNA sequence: TGCGCCAGCAGCTTGTCGGCGGGATGGTCCTACGAGCAGTACTTC.

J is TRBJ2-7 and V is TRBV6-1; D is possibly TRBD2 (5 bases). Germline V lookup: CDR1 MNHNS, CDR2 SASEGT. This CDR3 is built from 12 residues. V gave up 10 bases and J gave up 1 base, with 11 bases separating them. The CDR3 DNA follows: TGTGCCACCATAGCGTTTTCCTACGAGCAGTACTTC. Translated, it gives CATIAFSYEQYF.

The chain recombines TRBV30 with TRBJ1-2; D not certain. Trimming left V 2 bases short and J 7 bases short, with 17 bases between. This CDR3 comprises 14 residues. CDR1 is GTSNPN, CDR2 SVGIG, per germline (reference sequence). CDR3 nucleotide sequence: TGTGCCTGGAGTAGAAACCCCCCTACCCCTGGCTACACCTTC. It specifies CAWSRNPPTPGYTF.

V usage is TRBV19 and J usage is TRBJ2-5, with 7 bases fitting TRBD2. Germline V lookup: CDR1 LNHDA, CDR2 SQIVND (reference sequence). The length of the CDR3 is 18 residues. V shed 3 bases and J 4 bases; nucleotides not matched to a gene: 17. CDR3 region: CASSMVTSMRERRETQYF. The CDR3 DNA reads TGTGCCAGTAGTATGGTGACTAGCATGAGGGAGCGGCGAGAGACCCAGTACTTC.

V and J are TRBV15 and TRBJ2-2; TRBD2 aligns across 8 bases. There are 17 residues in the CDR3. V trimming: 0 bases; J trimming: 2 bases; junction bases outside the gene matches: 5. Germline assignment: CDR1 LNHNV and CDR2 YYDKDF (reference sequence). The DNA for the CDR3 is TGTGCCACCAGCAGAGACTTCGGGGGGGTTAACACCGGGGAGCTGTTTTTT. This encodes CATSRDFGGVNTGELFF.

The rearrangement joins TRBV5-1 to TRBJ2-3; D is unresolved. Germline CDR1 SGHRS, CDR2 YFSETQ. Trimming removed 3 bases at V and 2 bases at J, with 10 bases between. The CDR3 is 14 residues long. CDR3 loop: CASSSTSSTDTQYF. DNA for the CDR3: TGCGCCAGCAGCTCCACAAGTTCCACAGATACGCAGTATTTT.

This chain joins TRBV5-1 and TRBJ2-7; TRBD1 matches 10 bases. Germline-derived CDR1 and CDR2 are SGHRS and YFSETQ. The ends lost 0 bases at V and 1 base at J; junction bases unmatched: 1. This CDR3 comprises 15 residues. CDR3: CASSLGGQGSYEQYF. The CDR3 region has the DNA TGCGCCAGCAGCTTGGGGGGACAGGGGTCCTACGAGCAGTACTTC.